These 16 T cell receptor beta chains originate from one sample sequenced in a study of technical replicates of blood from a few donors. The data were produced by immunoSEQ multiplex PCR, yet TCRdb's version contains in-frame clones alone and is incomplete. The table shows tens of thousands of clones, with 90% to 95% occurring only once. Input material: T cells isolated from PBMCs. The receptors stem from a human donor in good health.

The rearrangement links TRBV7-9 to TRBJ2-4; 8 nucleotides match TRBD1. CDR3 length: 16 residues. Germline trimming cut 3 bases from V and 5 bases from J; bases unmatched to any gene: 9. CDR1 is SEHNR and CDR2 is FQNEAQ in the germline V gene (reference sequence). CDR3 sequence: CASSLNRGVGQNIQYF. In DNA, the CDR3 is TGTGCCAGCAGCTTGAACAGGGGGGTAGGTCAAAACATTCAGTACTTC.

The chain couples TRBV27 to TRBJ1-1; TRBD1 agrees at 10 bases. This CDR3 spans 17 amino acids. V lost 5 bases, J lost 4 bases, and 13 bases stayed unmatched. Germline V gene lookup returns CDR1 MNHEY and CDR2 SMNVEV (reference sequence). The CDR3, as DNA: TGTGCCAGCAGTCCGGGACAGGGGTGGTTAAAGGGCACTGAAGCTTTCTTT. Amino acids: CASSPGQGWLKGTEAFF.

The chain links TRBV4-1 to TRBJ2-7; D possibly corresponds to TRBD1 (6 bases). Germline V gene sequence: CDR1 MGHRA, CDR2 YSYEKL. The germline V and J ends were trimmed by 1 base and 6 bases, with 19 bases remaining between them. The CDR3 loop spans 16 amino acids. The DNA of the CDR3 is TGCGCCAGCAGCCAAGGCCCCCAGCAGGGGCAAAGCGAGCAGTACTTC. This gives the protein CASSQGPQQGQSEQYF.

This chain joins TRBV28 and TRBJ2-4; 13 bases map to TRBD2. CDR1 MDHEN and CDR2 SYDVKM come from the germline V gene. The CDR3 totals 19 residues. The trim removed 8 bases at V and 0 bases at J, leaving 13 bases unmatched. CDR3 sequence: CASAPAGGLAGLAKNIQYF. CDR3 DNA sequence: TGTGCCAGCGCCCCCGCAGGGGGACTAGCGGGACTAGCCAAAAACATTCAGTACTTC.

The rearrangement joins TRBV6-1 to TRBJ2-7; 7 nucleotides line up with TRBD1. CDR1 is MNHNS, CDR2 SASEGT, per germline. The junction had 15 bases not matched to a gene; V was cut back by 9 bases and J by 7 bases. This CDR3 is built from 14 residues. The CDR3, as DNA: TGTGCCAGTATTGACAGGGCCGGTGCTAGGGAGCAGTACTTC. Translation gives CASIDRAGAREQYF.

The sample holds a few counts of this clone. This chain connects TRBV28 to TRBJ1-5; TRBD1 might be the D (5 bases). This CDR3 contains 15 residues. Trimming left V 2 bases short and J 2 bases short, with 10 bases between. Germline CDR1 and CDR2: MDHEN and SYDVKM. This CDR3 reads CASSLLGGRNQPQHF. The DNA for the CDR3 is TGTGCCAGCAGTTTACTGGGGGGTCGCAATCAGCCCCAGCATTTT.

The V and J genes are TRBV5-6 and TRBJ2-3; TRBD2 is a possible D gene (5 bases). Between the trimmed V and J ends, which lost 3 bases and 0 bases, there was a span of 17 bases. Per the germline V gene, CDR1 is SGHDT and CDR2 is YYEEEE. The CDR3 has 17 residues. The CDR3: CASSSVVALNSTDTQYF. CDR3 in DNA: TGTGCCAGCAGCTCCGTTGTAGCGCTGAATAGCACAGATACGCAGTATTTT.

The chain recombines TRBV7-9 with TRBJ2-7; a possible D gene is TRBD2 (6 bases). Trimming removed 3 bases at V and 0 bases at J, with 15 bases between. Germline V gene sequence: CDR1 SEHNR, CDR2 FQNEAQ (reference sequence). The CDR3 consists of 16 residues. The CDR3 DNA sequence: TGTGCCAGCAGCTTGTTAATAACTAGCAGCTCCTACGAGCAGTACTTC. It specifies CASSLLITSSSYEQYF.

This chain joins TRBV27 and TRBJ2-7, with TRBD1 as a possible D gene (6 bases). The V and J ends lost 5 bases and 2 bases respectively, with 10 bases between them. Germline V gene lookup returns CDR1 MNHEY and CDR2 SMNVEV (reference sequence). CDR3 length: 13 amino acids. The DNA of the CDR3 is TGTGCCAGCAGTCCCCAGGGGACCTACGAGCAGTACTTC. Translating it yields CASSPQGTYEQYF.

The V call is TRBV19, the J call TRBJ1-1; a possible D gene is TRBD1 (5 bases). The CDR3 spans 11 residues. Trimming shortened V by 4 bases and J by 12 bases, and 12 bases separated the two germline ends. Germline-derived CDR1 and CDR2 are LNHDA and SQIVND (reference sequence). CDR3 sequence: CASSTGLWPFF. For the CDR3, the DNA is TGTGCCAGTAGTACGGGACTCTGGCCTTTCTTT.

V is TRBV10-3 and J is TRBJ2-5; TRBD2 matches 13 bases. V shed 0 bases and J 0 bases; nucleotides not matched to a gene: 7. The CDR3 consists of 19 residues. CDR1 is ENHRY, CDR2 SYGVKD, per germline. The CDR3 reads CAISESGLAGASYQETQYF. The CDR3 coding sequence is TGTGCCATCAGTGAGTCCGGACTAGCGGGGGCCTCGTACCAAGAGACCCAGTACTTC.

The CDR3 DNA reads TGCGCCAGCTTCAGGGGGACATTTAGCACAGATACGCAGTATTTT. This sequence encodes CASFRGTFSTDTQYF. V is TRBV5-1 and J is TRBJ2-3, with 7 bases matching TRBD1. The CDR3 runs 15 residues. Germline V gene sequence: CDR1 SGHRS, CDR2 YFSETQ. The V and J ends lost 7 bases and 0 bases, in that order; junction bases with no gene match: 8.

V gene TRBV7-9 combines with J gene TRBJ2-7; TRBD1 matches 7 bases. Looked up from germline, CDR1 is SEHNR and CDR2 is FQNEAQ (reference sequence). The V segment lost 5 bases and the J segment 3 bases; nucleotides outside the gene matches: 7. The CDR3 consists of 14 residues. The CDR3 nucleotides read TGTGCCAGCAGCCCCAGCCAGGGGGTCTACGAGCAGTACTTC. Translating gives CASSPSQGVYEQYF.

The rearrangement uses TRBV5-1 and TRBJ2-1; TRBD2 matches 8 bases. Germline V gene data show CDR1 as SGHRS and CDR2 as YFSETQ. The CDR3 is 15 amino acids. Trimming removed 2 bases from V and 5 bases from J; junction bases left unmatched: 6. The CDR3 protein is CASSFRGGVHNEQFF. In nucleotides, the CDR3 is TGCGCCAGCAGCTTCCGGGGGGGGGTCCACAATGAGCAGTTCTTC.

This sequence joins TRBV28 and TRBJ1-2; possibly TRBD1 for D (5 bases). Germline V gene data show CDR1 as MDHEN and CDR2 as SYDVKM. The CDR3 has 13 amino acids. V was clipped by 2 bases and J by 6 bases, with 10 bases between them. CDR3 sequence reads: CASSLAGKDGYTF. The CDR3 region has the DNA TGTGCCAGCAGTTTAGCAGGGAAGGATGGCTACACCTTC.

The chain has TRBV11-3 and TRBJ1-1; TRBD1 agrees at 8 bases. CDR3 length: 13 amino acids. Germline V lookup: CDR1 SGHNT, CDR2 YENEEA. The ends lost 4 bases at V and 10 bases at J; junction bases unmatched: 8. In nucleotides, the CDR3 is TGTGCCAGCAGCTCGCCGGACAGGGCTGGAGCTTTCTTT. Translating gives CASSSPDRAGAFF.